The 12 T cell receptor beta chains below all came from one sample that was sequenced in a study of OX40 agonist ivuxolimab in advanced cancers. The library was produced with the immunoSEQ multiplex PCR assay. TCRdb mirrors the immuneACCESS table, restricted to in-frame sequences. Some clones are absent from its copies; in checked studies, under half trace to an unresolved V gene, and the reason for the others is unknown. This sample gives under 20,000 clones in total; around 70% of them show up just once. Jointly, the top ten make up roughly a third of the sample. The source material was CD4+ or CD8+ T cells sorted from blood, sampled in a trial of the OX40 agonist ivuxolimab. These receptors came from an adult with an advanced solid tumor such as melanoma, head and neck, liver or kidney cancer.

The rearrangement uses TRBV5-8 and TRBJ2-7; D remains ambiguous. Per the germline V gene, CDR1 is SGHTS and CDR2 is YDEGEE. CDR3 length: 11 amino acids. The V end lost 0 bases, the J end lost 3 bases, and 1 base lay between the germline ends. CDR3 region: CASSLGYEQYF. Here the CDR3 DNA reads TGTGCCAGCAGCTTGGGCTACGAGCAGTACTTC.

The count of this clone is one. V usage is TRBV7-8 and J usage is TRBJ2-1; the match to TRBD2 covers 12 bases. The V gene end was trimmed by 5 bases and the J gene end by 7 bases; junction bases not matched to a gene: 6. This CDR3 is built from 15 residues. The germline V gene has CDR1 SGHVS and CDR2 FQNEAQ. CDR3 loop: CASSPTSGGRNEQFF. CDR3 bases: TGTGCCAGCAGCCCGACTAGCGGGGGCCGGAATGAGCAGTTCTTC.

About this clone itself: A much more abundant neighbour one base away suggests this may be a read error. Distinct nucleotide sequences in the sample also encode this CDR3. The rearrangement joins TRBV29-1 to TRBJ2-7; weak D call: TRBD1 (8 bases). Germline V gene data show CDR1 as SQVTM and CDR2 as ANQGSEA. The CDR3 consists of 16 residues. The CDR3 DNA reads TGCCGCGTTGGGGGGGGAGACAGGGGCCACTCCTACGAGCAGTACTTC. Protein: CRVGGGDRGHSYEQYF.

The V call is TRBV14, the J call TRBJ2-5; possible D gene TRBD1, 5 bases. CDR1 SGHDN and CDR2 FVKESK come from the germline V gene. The CDR3 is made up of 15 amino acids. The V and J ends lost 0 bases and 2 bases respectively, with 10 bases between them. Written as DNA, the CDR3 is TGTGCCAGCAGCCAAGATACGACAGTTCAAGAGACCCAGTACTTC. Translated: CASSQDTTVQETQYF.

This chain uses TRBV7-8 with TRBJ1-5; 8 bases are shared with TRBD1. The J segment lost 7 bases and the V segment lost 2 bases, leaving 22 bases of the junction unmatched. Germline CDR1 SGHVS, CDR2 FQNEAQ. The length of the CDR3 is 20 residues. In DNA, the CDR3 is TGTGCCAGCAGCTTATCAGGGGGCGTCTTGGGTGGGTTGGAGGACCAGCCCCAGCATTTT. Translated: CASSLSGGVLGGLEDQPQHF.

The chain joins TRBV7-2 to TRBJ2-7; no clear D. In germline, CDR1 is SGHTA, CDR2 FQGNSA. V lost 4 bases and J lost 5, with 6 bases in between. This CDR3 is 11 amino acids long. CDR3 in DNA: TGTGCCAGCAGCTCCTTTGACGAGCAGTACTTC. This codes for CASSSFDEQYF.

The chain carries TRBV14 and TRBJ2-7, with unresolved D. CDR1 is SGHDN and CDR2 is FVKESK in the germline V gene. V was trimmed by 1 base and J by 2 bases, leaving 9 bases between them. CDR3 length: 14 amino acids. This CDR3 is CASSQALWAYEQYF. The CDR3 nucleotides read TGTGCCAGCAGCCAAGCTCTGTGGGCCTACGAGCAGTACTTC.

This clone was seen only a few times. This sequence joins TRBV9 and TRBJ2-2; D gene unclear. Trimming pared 0 bases from V and 6 bases from J, leaving 6 bases between. The CDR3 loop spans 13 amino acids. The V gene's germline CDR1 is SGDLS and CDR2 YYNGEE. CDR3 sequence reads: CASSVGTPGELFF. For the CDR3, the DNA is TGTGCCAGCAGCGTAGGCACACCCGGGGAGCTGTTTTTT.

The chain carries TRBV5-5 and TRBJ2-1; D possibly corresponds to TRBD2 (6 bases). Trimming shortened V by 0 bases and J by 8 bases, and 12 bases separated the two germline ends. Germline loops: CDR1 SGHKS, CDR2 YYEKEE (reference sequence). The CDR3 runs 14 residues. The CDR3 loop is CASSLVEGGDEQFF. The DNA for the CDR3 is TGTGCCAGCAGCTTGGTGGAGGGCGGGGATGAGCAGTTCTTC.

This chain joins TRBV7-6 and TRBJ2-7; D possibly corresponds to TRBD2 (7 bases). The CDR3 is 13 residues long. V shed 3 bases and J shed 6 bases, with 12 bases lying between them. Per germline, CDR1 SGHVS and CDR2 FNYEAQ. In DNA form, the CDR3 reads TGTGCCAGCAGCTTTGCAGGGGAGGGCGAGCAGTACTTC. It specifies CASSFAGEGEQYF. Full variable domain (rest looked up from reference TRBV7-6 and TRBJ2-7): GAGVSQSPRYKVTKRGQDVALRCDPISGHVSLYWYRQALGQGPEFLTYFNYEAQQDKSGLPNDRFSAERPEGSISTLTIQRTEQRDSAMYRCASSFAGEGEQYFGPGTRLTVT.

This clone was counted many times. This chain joins TRBV28 and TRBJ1-4, with 7 bases lining up with TRBD1. The CDR3 consists of 13 residues. In germline, CDR1 is MDHEN, CDR2 SYDVKM. The trim removed 6 bases at V and 8 bases at J, leaving 6 bases unmatched. The CDR3 DNA reads as TGTGCCAGCAGGGTTACAGGGGAAGAAAAACTGTTTTTT. It is translated as CASRVTGEEKLFF.

CDR3 sequence reads: CAWAYNEQFF. CDR3 sequence (DNA): TGTGCCTGGGCTTACAATGAGCAGTTCTTC. V usage is TRBV30 and J usage is TRBJ2-1; no reliable D call. CDR1 is GTSNPN and CDR2 is SVGIG in the germline V gene (reference sequence). V lost 5 bases, J lost 4 bases, and 3 bases lay in between. The CDR3 runs to 10 residues.